This TCR beta chain came from a study of cytomegalovirus exposure and HLA in healthy donors. V shed 0 bases and J 4 bases; nucleotides not matched to a gene: 5. Germline lookup yields CDR1 KGHSH and CDR2 LQKENI. The CDR3 runs to 15 residues. Among the donors, all were healthy bone marrow donors. The PCR contained 60 Vbeta and 13 Jbeta primers. The data were produced by immunoSEQ multiplex PCR, yet TCRdb's version contains in-frame clones alone and is incomplete. The sample contains about 150,000 clones, roughly 77% of which appear only once. The specimen sequenced was PBMCs. V is TRBV18 and J is TRBJ1-1; 7 bases are a match to TRBD1. The receptor's source is a human donor in good health. CDR3 DNA: TGTGCCAGCTCACCACCGGAGGGGGCGACCACTGAAGCTTTCTTT. It yields the protein CASSPPEGATTEAFF.